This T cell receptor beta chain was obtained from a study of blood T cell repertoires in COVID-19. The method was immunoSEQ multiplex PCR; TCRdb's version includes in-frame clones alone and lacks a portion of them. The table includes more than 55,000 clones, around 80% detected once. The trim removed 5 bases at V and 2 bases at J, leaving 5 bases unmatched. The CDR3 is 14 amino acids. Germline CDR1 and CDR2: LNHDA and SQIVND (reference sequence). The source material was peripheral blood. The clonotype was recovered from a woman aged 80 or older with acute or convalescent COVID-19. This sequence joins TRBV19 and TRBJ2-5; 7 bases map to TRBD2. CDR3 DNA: TGTGCCAGTAGTGGGCTAGCGGTGCAAGAGACCCAGTACTTC. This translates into CASSGLAVQETQYF.